The clone carrying this T cell receptor (beta chain) was seen at least ten times. No antigen is known for it. The protocol attached unique molecular identifiers to individual cDNA molecules. TCRdb used MiXCR to reprocess the 5' RACE reads, holding one entry per CDR3 protein. This sample has around 81,000 distinct CDR3 sequences, with 11% to 15% found just once. The record originates from a study of early T cells in non-severe SARS-CoV-2 infection. In the study overall: The sequenced material was bulk RNA from unsorted whole blood, and its chains were unpaired. Points from the study as a whole: Anti-spike CD8 responses were favored by VDJdb matching, which missed private and CD4 specificities.

Germline V gene sequence: CDR1 LGHNA, CDR2 YSLEER. V trimming: 1 base; J trimming: 4 bases; junction bases outside the gene matches: 4. This CDR3 spans 15 amino acids. The chain combines TRBV4-3 with TRBJ1-1; 9 bases map to TRBD1. This receptor was taken from an adult who was a healthcare worker with PCR-confirmed SARS-CoV-2 infection or an uninfected control (not recorded which). The sample consisted of whole blood. CDR3 loop: CASSQVTGGPTEAFF. In DNA, the CDR3 is TGCGCCAGCAGCCAAGTAACAGGGGGCCCCACTGAAGCTTTCTTT.